Shown below are 12 T cell receptor beta chains from a single sample sequenced in a study of T-cell memory formation after mild COVID-19. A single record per CDR3 protein comes from TCRdb applying MiXCR to the 5' RACE reads. The sample lists 450,000 or so distinct CDR3 sequences; approximately 25% were seen once. Specimen: PBMCs or a T cell subset sorted from them (not recorded which). Receptors originate from an adult woman who had mild COVID-19 (a few samples of this study predate the infection). Cell type and time point are not known.

This clonotype was detected only once. The V call is TRBV15, the J call TRBJ2-7; D might be TRBD2 (6 bases). The germline V gene has CDR1 LNHNV and CDR2 YYDKDF (reference sequence). V gave up 0 bases and J gave up 8 bases, with 14 bases separating them. This CDR3 is 14 amino acids long. CDR3 DNA: TGTGCCACCAGCAGAGATCAGGGACTGGCCCAGCAGTACTTC. Residues: CATSRDQGLAQQYF.

This chain connects TRBV20-1 to TRBJ2-3, with 8 bases identical to TRBD1. Germline CDR1 and CDR2: DFQATT and SNEGSKA (reference sequence). Trimming cost V 3 bases and J 5 bases; bases outside gene matches: 7. The CDR3 runs to 14 residues. For the CDR3, the DNA is TGCAGTGCTAGGAGGCACAGGGGGGAAGATACGCAGTATTTT. This gives the protein CSARRHRGEDTQYF.

This clonotype was counted between two and nine times. The CDR3 protein is CASSGTGDLYGYTF. CDR3 nucleotide sequence: TGTGCCAGCAGCGGGACAGGGGATTTGTATGGCTACACCTTC. The rearrangement links TRBV7-9 to TRBJ1-2; TRBD1 agrees at 10 bases. The germline CDR1 and CDR2 sequences are SEHNR and FQNEAQ (reference sequence). This CDR3 region has 14 residues. The V and J ends lost 5 bases and 5 bases, in that order; junction bases with no gene match: 5. Based on the CDR3 plus reference TRBV7-9 and TRBJ1-2, the full variable domain is DTGVSQNPRHKITKRGQNVTFRCDPISEHNRLYWYRQTLGQGPEFLTYFQNEAQLEKSRLLSDRFSAERPKGSFSTLEIQRTEQGDSAMYLCASSGTGDLYGYTFGSGTRLTVV.

The chain joins TRBV7-9 to TRBJ2-1; the D gene is possibly TRBD1 (6 bases). CDR1 and CDR2 from the germline V gene are SEHNR and FQNEAQ (reference sequence). V dropped 4 bases and J dropped 10 bases, with 11 bases sitting between them. The CDR3 runs 12 residues. In DNA, the CDR3 is TGTGCCAGCAGCTACCCGGGACAAGAGCAGTTCTTC. Translated: CASSYPGQEQFF.

The V call is TRBV18, the J call TRBJ2-7; D possibly corresponds to TRBD1 (6 bases). This CDR3 is 13 amino acids long. Germline V gene data show CDR1 as KGHSH and CDR2 as LQKENI. Trimming removed 5 bases at V and 4 bases at J, with 12 bases between. This CDR3 is CASSTQGGYEQYF. The CDR3 DNA reads TGTGCCAGCTCAACACAGGGCGGGTACGAGCAGTACTTC.

This clonotype was seen only a few times. This sequence joins TRBV7-6 and TRBJ2-1; 7 bases map to TRBD2. Germline trimming cut 2 bases from V and 4 bases from J; bases unmatched to any gene: 5. Germline CDR1 is SGHVS and CDR2 is FNYEAQ. There are 15 residues in the CDR3. CDR3 bases: TGTGCCAGCAGCTTAATGCGGCGGGGGTACAATGAGCAGTTCTTC. It specifies CASSLMRRGYNEQFF.

DNA for the CDR3: TGTGCCAGCAGTTTCGGGGTCCTTAGCAATCAGCCCCAGCATTTT. Translated, it gives CASSFGVLSNQPQHF. The chain has TRBV12-3 or TRBV12-4 and TRBJ1-5, with D unresolved. Trimming took off 3 bases at V and 0 bases at J, with 9 bases between the two ends. The CDR3 totals 15 residues.

The chain has TRBV7-2 and TRBJ1-2, with D hard to call. This CDR3 contains 14 residues. The V gene's germline CDR1 is SGHTA and CDR2 FQGNSA. V was cut by 5 bases and J by 3 bases, with 13 bases left in between. The CDR3 reads CASSHPAKDYGYTF. DNA of the CDR3: TGTGCCAGCAGCCATCCGGCGAAGGACTATGGCTACACCTTC.

This chain connects TRBV20-1 to TRBJ2-1, with 12 bases identical to TRBD2. V trimming: 7 bases; J trimming: 3 bases; junction bases outside the gene matches: 4. Germline values: CDR1 DFQATT, CDR2 SNEGSKA (reference sequence). This CDR3 comprises 14 residues. In nucleotides, the CDR3 is TGCAGTGGGAAGGGACTAGCGGGCTACAATGAGCAGTTCTTC. It codes for CSGKGLAGYNEQFF.

The V gene is TRBV6-2 or TRBV6-3, the J gene TRBJ1-1; 8 bases agree with TRBD1. Trimming removed 6 bases from V and 10 bases from J; junction bases left unmatched: 10. Germline CDR1 and CDR2: MNHEY and SVGEGT. The length of the CDR3 is 13 residues. CDR3 amino acids: CASRPDRGRRAFF. CDR3 in DNA: TGTGCCAGCAGGCCTGACAGGGGCCGTAGAGCTTTCTTT.

The chain employs TRBV12-3 or TRBV12-4 and TRBJ2-1, with 7 bases aligning to TRBD1. The CDR3 consists of 15 residues. V lost 7 bases to trimming and J lost 2 bases; unmatched junction nucleotides: 8. The CDR3: CASTRRQGPYNEQFF. CDR3 nucleotides: TGTGCCAGCACCCGTCGACAGGGCCCCTACAATGAGCAGTTCTTC.

The chain joins TRBV3-1 to TRBJ1-3, with D unresolved. The germline gives CDR1 LGHDT, CDR2 YNNKEL (reference sequence). CDR3 length equals 14 residues. V was clipped by 3 bases and J by 0 bases, with 6 bases between them. The CDR3 DNA sequence: TGTGCCAGCAGCCAGGCAACCTCTGGAAACACCATATATTTT. Translating it yields CASSQATSGNTIYF.